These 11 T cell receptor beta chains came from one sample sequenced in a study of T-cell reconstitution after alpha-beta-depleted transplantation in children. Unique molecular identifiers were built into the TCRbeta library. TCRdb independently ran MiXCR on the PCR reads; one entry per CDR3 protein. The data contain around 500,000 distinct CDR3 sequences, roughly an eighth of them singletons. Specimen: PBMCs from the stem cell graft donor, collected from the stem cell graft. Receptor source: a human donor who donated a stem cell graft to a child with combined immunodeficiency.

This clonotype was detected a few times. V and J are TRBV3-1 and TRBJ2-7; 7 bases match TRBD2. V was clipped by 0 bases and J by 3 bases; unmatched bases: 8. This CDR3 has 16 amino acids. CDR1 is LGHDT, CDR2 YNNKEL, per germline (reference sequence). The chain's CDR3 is CASSQDPSGTFYEQYF. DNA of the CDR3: TGTGCCAGCAGCCAAGATCCGAGCGGGACTTTCTACGAGCAGTACTTC.

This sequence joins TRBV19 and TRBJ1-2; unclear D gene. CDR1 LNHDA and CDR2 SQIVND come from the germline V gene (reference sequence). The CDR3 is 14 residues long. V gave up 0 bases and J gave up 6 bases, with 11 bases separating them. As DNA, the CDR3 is TGTGCCAGTAGTATAGAGGGCAAAGCAAATGGCTACACCTTC. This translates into CASSIEGKANGYTF.

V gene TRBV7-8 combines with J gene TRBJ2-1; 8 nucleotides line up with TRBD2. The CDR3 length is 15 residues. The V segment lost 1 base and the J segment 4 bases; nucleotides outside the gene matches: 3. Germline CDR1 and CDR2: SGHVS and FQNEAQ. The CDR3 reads CASSLVVAGYNEQFF. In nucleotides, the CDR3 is TGTGCCAGCAGCTTAGTAGTAGCGGGATACAATGAGCAGTTCTTC.

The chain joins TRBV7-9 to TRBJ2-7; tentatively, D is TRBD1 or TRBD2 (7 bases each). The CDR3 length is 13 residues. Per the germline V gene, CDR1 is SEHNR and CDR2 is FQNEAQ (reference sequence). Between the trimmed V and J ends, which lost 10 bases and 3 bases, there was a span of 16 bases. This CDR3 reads CATQGGVSYEQYF. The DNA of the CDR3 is TGTGCCACCCAGGGGGGGGTCAGCTACGAGCAGTACTTC. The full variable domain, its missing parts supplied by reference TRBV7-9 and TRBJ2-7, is DTGVSQNPRHKITKRGQNVTFRCDPISEHNRLYWYRQTLGQGPEFLTYFQNEAQLEKSRLLSDRFSAERPKGSFSTLEIQRTEQGDSAMYLCATQGGVSYEQYFGPGTRLTVT.

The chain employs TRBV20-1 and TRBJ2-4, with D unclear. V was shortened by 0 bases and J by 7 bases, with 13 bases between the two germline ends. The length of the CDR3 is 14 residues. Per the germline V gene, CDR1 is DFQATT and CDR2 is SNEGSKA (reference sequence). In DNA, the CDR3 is TGCAGTGCTAGAGATCCCCAGAACGAGAACATTCAGTACTTC. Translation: CSARDPQNENIQYF.

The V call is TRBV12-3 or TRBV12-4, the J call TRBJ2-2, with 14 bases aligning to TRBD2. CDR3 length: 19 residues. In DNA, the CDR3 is TGTACCATCAGATCAGGACTAGCGGGGGGATATTCGAACACCGGGGAGCTGTTTTTT. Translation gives CTIRSGLAGGYSNTGELFF.

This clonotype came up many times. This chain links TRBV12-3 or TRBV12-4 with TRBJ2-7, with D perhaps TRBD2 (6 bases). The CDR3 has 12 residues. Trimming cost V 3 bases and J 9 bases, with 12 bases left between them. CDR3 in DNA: TGTGCCAGCAGTTTCAGGAGGGGCGGGCAGTACTTC. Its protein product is CASSFRRGGQYF.

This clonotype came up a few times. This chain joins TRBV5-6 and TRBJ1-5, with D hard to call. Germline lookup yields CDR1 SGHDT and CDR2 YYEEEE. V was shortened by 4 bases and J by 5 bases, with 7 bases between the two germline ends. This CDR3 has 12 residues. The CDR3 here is CASSVFDQPQHF. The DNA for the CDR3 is TGTGCCAGCAGCGTCTTTGATCAGCCCCAGCATTTT. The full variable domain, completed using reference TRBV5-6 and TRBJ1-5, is DAGVTQSPTHLIKTRGQQVTLRCSPKSGHDTVSWYQQALGQGPQFIFQYYEEEERQRGNFPDRFSGHQFPNYSSELNVNALLLGDSALYLCASSVFDQPQHFGDGTRLSIL.

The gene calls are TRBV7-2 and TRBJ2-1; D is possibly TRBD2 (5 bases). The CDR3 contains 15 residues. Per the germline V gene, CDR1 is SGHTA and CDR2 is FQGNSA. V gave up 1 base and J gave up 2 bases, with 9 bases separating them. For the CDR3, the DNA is TGTGCCAGCAGCTTAGAACTAGTCGCCTACAATGAGCAGTTCTTC. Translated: CASSLELVAYNEQFF.

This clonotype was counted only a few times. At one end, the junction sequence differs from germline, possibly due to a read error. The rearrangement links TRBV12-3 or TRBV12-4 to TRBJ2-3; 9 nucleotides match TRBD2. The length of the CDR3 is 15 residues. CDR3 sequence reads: CASSFLGTSIDTQYF. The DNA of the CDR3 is TGTGCCAGCAGTTTCCTCGGGACTAGCATAGATACGCAGTATTTT.

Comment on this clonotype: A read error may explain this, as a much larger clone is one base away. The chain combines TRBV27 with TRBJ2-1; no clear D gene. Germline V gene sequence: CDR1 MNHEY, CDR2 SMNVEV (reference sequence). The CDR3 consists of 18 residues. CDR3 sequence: CASQDSMRQTISYNGQFF. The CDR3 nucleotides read TGTGCCAGTCAGGATAGTATGAGGCAGACGATCTCCTACAATGGGCAGTTCTTC.